Listed here are 31 T cell receptor beta chains from one sample, sequenced in a study of Tregs in tolerant kidney transplant recipients. TCRdb's copy holds only in-frame clones and misses some; the assay was immunoSEQ multiplex PCR. The table lists more than 60,000 clones, about 98% of them singletons, with 0.55% to 0.6% in the top ten. Sequencing used CD4+ T cells from blood, obtained before the transplant. These receptors came from a human donor who received a combined kidney and bone marrow transplant.

The chain links TRBV11-3 to TRBJ1-3, with D uncertain. Between the trimmed V and J ends, which lost 5 bases and 1 base, there was a span of 6 bases. This CDR3 spans 13 amino acids. Germline V gene lookup returns CDR1 SGHNT and CDR2 YENEEA. CDR3 DNA sequence: TGTGCCAGCAGCCGCCAGTCTGGAAACACCATATATTTT. Translation: CASSRQSGNTIYF.

J is TRBJ1-2 and V is TRBV5-1; TRBD1 matches 10 bases. Trimming removed 4 bases from V and 6 bases from J; junction bases left unmatched: 9. Germline CDR1 and CDR2: SGHRS and YFSETQ. The CDR3 has 15 amino acids. CDR3 sequence: CASSRTGGPRDGYTF. DNA for the CDR3: TGCGCCAGCAGCCGGACAGGGGGGCCTCGGGATGGCTACACCTTC.

The chain uses TRBV19 and TRBJ2-1; 10 bases agree with TRBD2. Germline CDR1 and CDR2: LNHDA and SQIVND (reference sequence). The J segment lost 3 bases and the V segment lost 3 bases, leaving 5 bases of the junction unmatched. The CDR3 runs 16 residues. The DNA for the CDR3 is TGTGCCAGTAGTATCCGTAGCGGGAGGCTCTACAATGAGCAGTTCTTC. Translating gives CASSIRSGRLYNEQFF.

This chain connects TRBV27 to TRBJ2-7; 11 bases fit TRBD2. This CDR3 contains 16 residues. The germline gives CDR1 MNHEY, CDR2 SMNVEV (reference sequence). J was trimmed by 6 bases and V by 3 bases; bases with no gene match: 10. CDR3 in amino acids: CASSLGLAEGEGEQYF. Written as DNA, the CDR3 is TGTGCCAGCAGTTTGGGACTAGCGGAGGGGGAAGGCGAGCAGTACTTC.

The V call is TRBV30, the J call TRBJ1-5; D gene ambiguous. CDR1 is GTSNPN and CDR2 is SVGIG in the germline V gene (reference sequence). Trimming pared 2 bases from V and 2 bases from J, leaving 10 bases between. The CDR3 runs to 14 residues. This CDR3 is CAWSMVVGNQPQHF. For the CDR3, the DNA is TGTGCCTGGAGTATGGTAGTGGGCAATCAGCCCCAGCATTTT.

The chain employs TRBV27 and TRBJ1-2, with 8 bases lining up with TRBD1. The V and J ends lost 8 bases and 2 bases, in that order; junction bases with no gene match: 7. Germline V lookup: CDR1 MNHEY, CDR2 SMNVEV (reference sequence). This CDR3 contains 14 residues. CDR3 DNA sequence: TGTGCCAGCTGGCCCGGGACAGGAAACTATGGCTACACCTTC. The encoded protein is CASWPGTGNYGYTF.

The chain is built from TRBV6-5 and TRBJ1-1; TRBD1 is a possible D gene (5 bases). The CDR3 covers 11 residues. Germline V gene data show CDR1 as MNHEY and CDR2 as SVGAGI. Trimming left V 4 bases short and J 8 bases short, with 8 bases between. DNA for the CDR3: TGTGCCAGCAGTTCCCGGGGGGAAGCTTTCTTT. It encodes CASSSRGEAFF.

J is TRBJ2-7 and V is TRBV30; D remains unclear. This CDR3 region has 11 residues. CDR1 is GTSNPN, CDR2 SVGIG, per germline (reference sequence). The ends were cut back, 7 bases at V and 3 bases at J, with 10 bases in the middle. The CDR3 spells CAFSRVYEQYF. CDR3 bases: TGTGCCTTCTCCCGGGTCTACGAGCAGTACTTC.

This clone was detected once. V and J are TRBV9 and TRBJ1-5; the D gene is possibly TRBD1 (6 bases). V gave up 4 bases and J gave up 7 bases, with 12 bases separating them. This CDR3 contains 13 residues. Germline CDR1 SGDLS, CDR2 YYNGEE. In DNA form, the CDR3 reads TGTGCCAGCAGCAAAACAGGGAACCAGCCCCAGCATTTT. Its protein product is CASSKTGNQPQHF. The complete variable domain, with remaining parts taken from reference TRBV9 and TRBJ1-5, reads DSGVTQTPKHLITATGQRVTLRCSPRSGDLSVYWYQQSLDQGLQFLIQYYNGEERAKGNILERFSAQQFPDLHSELNLSSLELGDSALYFCASSKTGNQPQHFGDGTRLSIL.

The chain employs TRBV6-5 and TRBJ1-2; 10 positions agree with TRBD1. V trimming: 2 bases; J trimming: 7 bases; junction bases outside the gene matches: 4. CDR3 length: 14 residues. Germline V gives CDR1 MNHEY, CDR2 SVGAGI. CDR3 in DNA: TGTGCCAGCAGTTACAACGACAGGGGGCCTGGCTACACCTTC. Its protein product is CASSYNDRGPGYTF.

The chain uses TRBV6-4 and TRBJ2-1; tentatively, D is TRBD1 (5 bases). Germline values: CDR1 MRHNA, CDR2 SNTAGT. CDR3 length equals 13 residues. Trimming shortened V by 4 bases and J by 8 bases, and 12 bases separated the two germline ends. DNA for the CDR3: TGTGCCAGCAGTGGCTCCCCACAGGATGAGCAGTTCTTC. Its translation: CASSGSPQDEQFF.

V is TRBV6-5 and J is TRBJ1-6; maybe TRBD1 (5 bases). Germline values: CDR1 MNHEY, CDR2 SVGAGI. V lost 1 base to trimming and J lost 6 bases, with 13 bases between them. The CDR3 spans 16 residues. The CDR3 region is CASSYLAGPRNSPLHF. The CDR3 nucleotides read TGTGCCAGCAGTTACTTGGCAGGGCCGCGTAATTCACCCCTCCACTTT.

The V and J genes are TRBV19 and TRBJ2-1, with TRBD2 matching 8 bases. The CDR3 contains 16 residues. CDR1 is LNHDA, CDR2 SQIVND, per germline (reference sequence). Trimming removed 6 bases from V and 0 bases from J; junction bases left unmatched: 7. CDR3 region: CASSNWREVSYNEQFF. The CDR3 DNA follows: TGTGCCAGTAGCAACTGGCGGGAGGTCTCCTACAATGAGCAGTTCTTC.

This chain connects TRBV9 to TRBJ2-1, with 10 bases aligning to TRBD2. This CDR3 is 14 amino acids long. The junction had 5 bases not matched to a gene; V was cut back by 5 bases and J by 6 bases. The germline V gene encodes CDR1 SGDLS and CDR2 YYNGEE. The CDR3 region is CASSPSGRGNEQFF. CDR3 nucleotides: TGTGCCAGCAGTCCGAGCGGGAGGGGCAATGAGCAGTTCTTC.

Comment on this clone: One end of the junction does not line up with germline, which may come from a read error. The V and J genes are TRBV29-1 and TRBJ2-5; 8 bases are shared with TRBD2. The germline V gene has CDR1 SQVTM and CDR2 ANQGSEA. CDR3 length equals 12 residues. CDR3 in DNA: TGCAGCGTCGAAGCGGGAGTAGAGACCCAGTACTTC. It encodes CSVEAGVETQYF.

This clone was seen once. The chain couples TRBV4-2 to TRBJ2-1; 10 bases line up with TRBD2. The germline gives CDR1 LGHNA, CDR2 YNFKEQ. The CDR3 consists of 15 residues. V shed 0 bases, J shed 10 bases, and the junction held 6 bases outside the gene matches. CDR3 DNA: TGTGCCAGCAGCCAAGAGAGAGCGGGAGGGCCGGAGCAGTTCTTC. It is translated as CASSQERAGGPEQFF.

This clone appeared a single time. This chain uses TRBV7-2 with TRBJ2-3; no firm D call. The CDR3 loop spans 12 amino acids. The germline CDR1 and CDR2 sequences are SGHTA and FQGNSA. Trimming took 0 bases from V and 5 from J, leaving 3 bases between them. The CDR3 DNA follows: TGTGCCAGCAGCTTAGCGAGAGATACGCAGTATTTT. This encodes CASSLARDTQYF.

The V and J genes are TRBV15 and TRBJ2-1, with a weak D call TRBD2 (6 bases). The CDR3 extends over 14 amino acids. The germline gives CDR1 LNHNV, CDR2 YYDKDF (reference sequence). The V and J ends lost 1 base and 13 bases respectively, with 17 bases between them. The CDR3 DNA reads as TGTGCCACCAGCAGAGGACTAGTTGGCGGTGAACAGTTCTTC. Encoded protein: CATSRGLVGGEQFF.

V gene TRBV7-9 combines with J gene TRBJ1-5; 7 positions agree with TRBD1. The trim removed 3 bases at V and 7 bases at J, leaving 9 bases unmatched. The CDR3 spans 15 residues. Germline V gene lookup returns CDR1 SEHNR and CDR2 FQNEAQ (reference sequence). The CDR3 DNA reads TGTGCCAGCAGCTTGCATCAGGGGGTGGAGCAGCCCCAGCATTTT. Encoded protein: CASSLHQGVEQPQHF.

This clone was seen a single time. The chain joins TRBV28 to TRBJ1-5; D might be TRBD1 (6 bases). The V and J ends lost 7 bases and 0 bases respectively, with 13 bases between them. This CDR3 comprises 15 residues. Germline loops: CDR1 MDHEN, CDR2 SYDVKM. CDR3 sequence (DNA): TGTGCCAGCAACCCCCGGGACATTAGCAATCAGCCCCAGCATTTT. Translating gives CASNPRDISNQPQHF.

The chain is built from TRBV14 and TRBJ2-6; tentatively, D is TRBD1 (6 bases). Germline assignment: CDR1 SGHDN and CDR2 FVKESK. The CDR3 totals 17 residues. V was pared by 1 base and J by 4 bases, with 14 bases between. CDR3 DNA: TGTGCCAGCAGCCAAGTGATGGGGGCAGGAGGGGCCAACGTCCTGACTTTC. Encoded protein: CASSQVMGAGGANVLTF.

This clone was counted a single time. The chain couples TRBV12-5 to TRBJ2-7, with 12 bases identical to TRBD2. The CDR3 extends over 14 amino acids. The trim removed 5 bases at V and 3 bases at J, leaving 2 bases unmatched. Germline CDR1 and CDR2: LGHNT and FRNRAP. The CDR3 DNA is TGTGCTAGTGGTAGGACTAGCGGGATCTACGAGCAGTACTTC. Amino acids: CASGRTSGIYEQYF.

The gene calls are TRBV14 and TRBJ2-1; 9 bases agree with TRBD2. V gave up 4 bases and J gave up 4 bases; unmatched junction bases: 8. From germline, CDR1 is SGHDN and CDR2 FVKESK. The length of the CDR3 is 16 residues. The CDR3 sequence is CASSLHRREGYNEQFF. The CDR3 coding sequence is TGTGCCAGCAGCCTCCATAGGCGGGAGGGTTACAATGAGCAGTTCTTC.

This clone has just one count. The chain has TRBV5-5 and TRBJ2-1; D perhaps matches TRBD1 (6 bases). The CDR3 is 15 amino acids. From germline, CDR1 is SGHKS and CDR2 YYEKEE (reference sequence). V lost 0 bases and J lost 7, with 14 bases in between. The CDR3 reads CASSLGQGNWNEQFF. The CDR3 DNA follows: TGTGCCAGCAGCTTGGGGCAGGGGAATTGGAATGAGCAGTTCTTC.

This sequence joins TRBV6-6 and TRBJ2-7; 12 bases are shared with TRBD2. The V gene's germline CDR1 is MNHNY and CDR2 SVGAGI (reference sequence). The J segment lost 7 bases and the V segment lost 4 bases, leaving 11 bases of the junction unmatched. The length of the CDR3 is 16 residues. The CDR3 region is CASSSPSSGGAKEQYF. Here the CDR3 DNA reads TGTGCCAGCAGTTCACCCTCTAGCGGGGGGGCCAAGGAGCAGTACTTC.

This clone showed up just once. The V and J genes are TRBV29-1 and TRBJ1-2, with 7 bases fitting TRBD1. This CDR3 spans 14 amino acids. Germline assignment: CDR1 SQVTM and CDR2 ANQGSEA. The V and J ends lost 7 bases and 0 bases, in that order; junction bases with no gene match: 8. In DNA form, the CDR3 reads TGCAGCGCTAACGACAGGGCGTCTAACTATGGCTACACCTTC. It codes for CSANDRASNYGYTF. The full variable domain, in which reference TRBV29-1 and TRBJ1-2 provide the parts outside the CDR3, is SAVISQKPSRDICQRGTSLTIQCQVDSQVTMMFWYRQQPGQSLTLIATANQGSEATYESGFVIDKFPISRPNLTFSTLTVSNMSPEDSSIYLCSANDRASNYGYTFGSGTRLTVV.

The gene calls are TRBV9 and TRBJ2-3, with 13 nucleotides matching TRBD2. This CDR3 region has 17 residues. Trimming cost V 4 bases and J 4 bases; bases outside gene matches: 9. Per the germline V gene, CDR1 is SGDLS and CDR2 is YYNGEE. The DNA of the CDR3 is TGTGCCAGCAGCCCCCGGGGGACTAGCGGGGTCTCAGATACGCAGTATTTT. Protein sequence: CASSPRGTSGVSDTQYF.

The chain is built from TRBV28 and TRBJ2-5, with 9 bases lining up with TRBD1. J gave up 1 base and V 5 bases, and 14 bases lay outside the gene matches. The CDR3 contains 18 residues. Per the germline V gene, CDR1 is MDHEN and CDR2 is SYDVKM. In nucleotides, the CDR3 is TGTGCCAGCAGTACCACAGGGGGCTCGGGTTCTTTCCAAGAGACCCAGTACTTC. It specifies CASSTTGGSGSFQETQYF.

The DNA for the CDR3 is TGTGCCAGCAACGTTGGTCGCGGAGATACGCAGTATTTT. Amino acids: CASNVGRGDTQYF. This rearrangement joins TRBV9 to TRBJ2-3, with unresolved D. V was shortened by 6 bases and J by 5 bases, with 13 bases between the two germline ends. CDR1 is SGDLS and CDR2 is YYNGEE in the germline V gene. The CDR3 spans 13 residues.

This chain links TRBV29-1 with TRBJ2-5, with D possibly matching TRBD1 (7 bases). This CDR3 is 13 amino acids long. V lost 4 bases, J lost 3 bases, and 12 bases lay in between. Germline V gene sequence: CDR1 SQVTM, CDR2 ANQGSEA. The CDR3 protein is CSVASGGKETQYF. CDR3 bases: TGCAGCGTTGCCTCAGGGGGGAAAGAGACCCAGTACTTC. The whole variable domain, filled in from reference TRBV29-1 and TRBJ2-5, reads SAVISQKPSRDICQRGTSLTIQCQVDSQVTMMFWYRQQPGQSLTLIATANQGSEATYESGFVIDKFPISRPNLTFSTLTVSNMSPEDSSIYLCSVASGGKETQYFGPGTRLLVL.

This chain links TRBV7-9 with TRBJ2-7; a possible D gene is TRBD2 (6 bases). V was cut by 3 bases and J by 7 bases, with 13 bases left in between. The CDR3 has 13 amino acids. Germline CDR1 and CDR2: SEHNR and FQNEAQ (reference sequence). The CDR3 coding sequence is TGTGCCAGCAGCTTTACCCGACTAGGTGAGCAGTACTTC. Protein: CASSFTRLGEQYF.